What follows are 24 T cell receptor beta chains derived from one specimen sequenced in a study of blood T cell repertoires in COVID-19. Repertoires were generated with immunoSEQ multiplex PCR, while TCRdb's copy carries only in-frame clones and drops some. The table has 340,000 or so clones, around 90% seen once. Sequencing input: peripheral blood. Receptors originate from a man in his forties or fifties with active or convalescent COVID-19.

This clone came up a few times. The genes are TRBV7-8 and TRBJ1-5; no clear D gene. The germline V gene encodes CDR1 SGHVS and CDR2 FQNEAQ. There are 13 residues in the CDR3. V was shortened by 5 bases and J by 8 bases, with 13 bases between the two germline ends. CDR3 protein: CASSIALSKPQHF. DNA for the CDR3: TGTGCCAGCAGCATCGCGCTGTCTAAGCCCCAGCATTTT.

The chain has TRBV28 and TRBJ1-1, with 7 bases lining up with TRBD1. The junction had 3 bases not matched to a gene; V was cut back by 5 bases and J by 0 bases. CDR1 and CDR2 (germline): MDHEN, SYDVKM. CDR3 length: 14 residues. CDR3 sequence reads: CASSRTGLNTEAFF. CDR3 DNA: TGTGCCAGCAGTCGGACAGGTCTGAACACTGAAGCTTTCTTT.

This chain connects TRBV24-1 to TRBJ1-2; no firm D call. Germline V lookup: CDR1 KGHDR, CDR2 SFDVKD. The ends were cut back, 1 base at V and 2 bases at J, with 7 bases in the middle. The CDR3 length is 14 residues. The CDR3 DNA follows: TGTGCCACCAGTGATTTTCCCAGGAACTATGGCTACACCTTC. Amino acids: CATSDFPRNYGYTF.

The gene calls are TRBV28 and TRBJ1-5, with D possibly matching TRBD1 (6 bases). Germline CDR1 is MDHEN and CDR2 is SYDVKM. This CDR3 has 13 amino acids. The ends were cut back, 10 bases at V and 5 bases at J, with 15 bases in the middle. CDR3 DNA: TGTGCCACCTTGACAGGACCTTATCAGCCCCAGCATTTT. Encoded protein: CATLTGPYQPQHF.

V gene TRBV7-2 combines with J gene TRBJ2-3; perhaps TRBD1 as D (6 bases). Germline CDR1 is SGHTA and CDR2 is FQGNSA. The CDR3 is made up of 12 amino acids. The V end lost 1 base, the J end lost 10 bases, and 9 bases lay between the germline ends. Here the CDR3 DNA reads TGTGCCAGCAGCTTAGAGTCAGGGGCGCAGTATTTT. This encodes CASSLESGAQYF.

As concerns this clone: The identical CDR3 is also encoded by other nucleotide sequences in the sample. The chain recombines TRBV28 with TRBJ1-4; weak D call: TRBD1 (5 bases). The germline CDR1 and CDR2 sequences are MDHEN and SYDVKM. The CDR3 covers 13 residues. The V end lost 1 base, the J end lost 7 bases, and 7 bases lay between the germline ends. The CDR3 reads CASSLLGGEKLFF. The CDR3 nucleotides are TGTGCCAGCAGTTTATTGGGGGGTGAAAAACTGTTTTTT.

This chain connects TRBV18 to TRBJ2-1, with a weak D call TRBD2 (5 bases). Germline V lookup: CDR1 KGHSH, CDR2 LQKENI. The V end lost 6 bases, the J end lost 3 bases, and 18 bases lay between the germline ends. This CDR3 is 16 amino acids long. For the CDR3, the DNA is TGTGCCAGCTCCCCCCCACGTGAGGGAGTCTACAATGAGCAGTTCTTC. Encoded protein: CASSPPREGVYNEQFF.

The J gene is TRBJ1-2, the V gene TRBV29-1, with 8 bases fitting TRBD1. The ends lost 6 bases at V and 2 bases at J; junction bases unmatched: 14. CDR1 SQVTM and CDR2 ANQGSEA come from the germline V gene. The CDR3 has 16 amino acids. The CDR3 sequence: CSVRGQAVGWNYGYTF. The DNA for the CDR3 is TGCAGCGTGCGGGGACAGGCGGTAGGATGGAACTATGGCTACACCTTC.

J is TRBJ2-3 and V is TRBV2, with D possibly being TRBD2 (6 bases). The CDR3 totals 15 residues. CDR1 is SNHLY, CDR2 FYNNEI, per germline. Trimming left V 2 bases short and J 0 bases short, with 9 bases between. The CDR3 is CASSENGLSTDTQYF. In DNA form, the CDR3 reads TGTGCCAGCAGTGAAAACGGACTAAGCACAGATACGCAGTATTTT.

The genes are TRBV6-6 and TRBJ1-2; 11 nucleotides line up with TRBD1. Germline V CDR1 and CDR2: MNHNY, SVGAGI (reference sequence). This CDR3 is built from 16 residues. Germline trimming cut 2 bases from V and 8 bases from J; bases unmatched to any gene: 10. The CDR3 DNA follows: TGTGCCAGCAGTTACGGGACAGGGGGTCTACTTAAGGGCTACACCTTC. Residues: CASSYGTGGLLKGYTF.

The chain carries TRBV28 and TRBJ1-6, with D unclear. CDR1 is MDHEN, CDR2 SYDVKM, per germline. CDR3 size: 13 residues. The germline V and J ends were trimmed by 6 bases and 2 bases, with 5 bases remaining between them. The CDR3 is CASRAPYNSPLHF. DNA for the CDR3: TGTGCCAGCAGGGCCCCCTATAATTCACCCCTCCACTTT.

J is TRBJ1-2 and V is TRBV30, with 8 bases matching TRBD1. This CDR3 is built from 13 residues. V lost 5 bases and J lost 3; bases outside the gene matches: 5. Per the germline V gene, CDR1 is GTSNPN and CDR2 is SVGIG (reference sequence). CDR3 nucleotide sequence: TGTGCCTGGGCTTGGGGACAGGACTATGGCTACACCTTC. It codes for CAWAWGQDYGYTF. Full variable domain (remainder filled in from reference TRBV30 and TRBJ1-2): SQTIHQWPATLVQPVGSPLSLECTVEGTSNPNLYWYRQAAGRGLQLLFYSVGIGQISSEVPQNLSASRPQDRQFILSSKKLLLSDSGFYLCAWAWGQDYGYTFGSGTRLTVV.

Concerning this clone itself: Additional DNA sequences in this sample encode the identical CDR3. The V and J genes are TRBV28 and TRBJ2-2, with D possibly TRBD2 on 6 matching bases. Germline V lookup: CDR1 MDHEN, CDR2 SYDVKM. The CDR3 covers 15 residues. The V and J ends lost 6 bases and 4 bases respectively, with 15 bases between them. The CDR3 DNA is TGTGCCAGCAGCCTGGGGGGAGCCCCCACCGGGGAGCTGTTTTTT. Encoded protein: CASSLGGAPTGELFF.

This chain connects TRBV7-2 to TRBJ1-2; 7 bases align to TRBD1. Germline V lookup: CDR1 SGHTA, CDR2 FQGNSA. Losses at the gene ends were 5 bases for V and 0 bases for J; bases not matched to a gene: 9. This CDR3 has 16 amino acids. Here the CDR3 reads CASSPRTGRSNYGYTF. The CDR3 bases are TGTGCCAGCAGCCCGAGGACAGGCCGCTCTAACTATGGCTACACCTTC.

The CDR3 loop is CASSVTGEEKLFF. CDR3 bases: TGTGCCAGCAGTGTGACAGGGGAAGAAAAACTGTTTTTT. J is TRBJ1-4 and V is TRBV28, with TRBD1 identical over 8 bases. This CDR3 has 13 residues. Trimming removed 5 bases from V and 8 bases from J; junction bases left unmatched: 4. Germline V gives CDR1 MDHEN, CDR2 SYDVKM.

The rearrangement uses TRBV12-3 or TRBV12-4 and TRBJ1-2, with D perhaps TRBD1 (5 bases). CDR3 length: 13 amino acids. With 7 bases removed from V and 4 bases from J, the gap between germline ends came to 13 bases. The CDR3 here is CASKPGGTYGYTF. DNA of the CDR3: TGTGCCAGCAAACCGGGGGGAACCTATGGCTACACCTTC.

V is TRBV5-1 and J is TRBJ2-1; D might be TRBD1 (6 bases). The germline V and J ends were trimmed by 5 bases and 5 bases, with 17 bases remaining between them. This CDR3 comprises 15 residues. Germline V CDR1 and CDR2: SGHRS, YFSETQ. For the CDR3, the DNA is TGCGCCAGCAGTCCTCAGGGGATCCCGCACAATGAGCAGTTCTTC. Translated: CASSPQGIPHNEQFF. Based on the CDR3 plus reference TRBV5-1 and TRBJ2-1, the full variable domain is KAGVTQTPRYLIKTRGQQVTLSCSPISGHRSVSWYQQTPGQGLQFLFEYFSETQRNKGNFPGRFSGRQFSNSRSEMNVSTLELGDSALYLCASSPQGIPHNEQFFGPGTRLTVL.

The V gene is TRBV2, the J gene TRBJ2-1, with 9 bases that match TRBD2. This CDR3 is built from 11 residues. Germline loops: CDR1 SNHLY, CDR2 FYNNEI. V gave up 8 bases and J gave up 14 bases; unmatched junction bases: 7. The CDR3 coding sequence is TGTGCCAGCCAGCGGGAGGTCGCAGAGTTCTTC. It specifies CASQREVAEFF.

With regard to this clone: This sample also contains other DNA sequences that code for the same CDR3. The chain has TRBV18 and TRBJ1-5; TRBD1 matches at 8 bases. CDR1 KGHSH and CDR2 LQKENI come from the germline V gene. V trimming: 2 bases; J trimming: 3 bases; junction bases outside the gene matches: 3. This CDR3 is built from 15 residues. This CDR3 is CASSPTGGSNQPQHF. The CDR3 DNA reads TGTGCCAGCTCACCAACAGGGGGATCCAATCAGCCCCAGCATTTT.

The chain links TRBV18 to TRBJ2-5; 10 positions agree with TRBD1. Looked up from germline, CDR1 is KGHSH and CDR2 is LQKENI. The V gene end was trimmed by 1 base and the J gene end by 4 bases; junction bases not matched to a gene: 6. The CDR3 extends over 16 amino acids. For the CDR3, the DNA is TGTGCCAGCTCACCACGGGGACAGGGGACGGGAGAGACCCAGTACTTC. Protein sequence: CASSPRGQGTGETQYF. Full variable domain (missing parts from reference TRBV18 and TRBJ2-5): NAGVMQNPRHLVRRRGQEARLRCSPMKGHSHVYWYRQLPEEGLKFMVYLQKENIIDESGMPKERFSAEFPKEGPSILRIQQVVRGDSAAYFCASSPRGQGTGETQYFGPGTRLLVL.

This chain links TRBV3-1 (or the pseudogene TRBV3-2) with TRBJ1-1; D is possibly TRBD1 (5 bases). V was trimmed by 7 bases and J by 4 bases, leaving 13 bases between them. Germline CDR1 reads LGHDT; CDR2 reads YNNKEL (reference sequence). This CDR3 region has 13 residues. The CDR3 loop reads CASTQGVVTEAFF. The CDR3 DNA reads TGTGCCAGCACCCAGGGAGTGGTCACTGAAGCTTTCTTT.

The DNA for the CDR3 is TGTGCCAGCAGTGAGGACGCTTCCCCAGGGGAGCAGTACTTC. Residues: CASSEDASPGEQYF. The genes are TRBV2 and TRBJ2-7; D may be TRBD1 (5 bases). CDR1 is SNHLY and CDR2 is FYNNEI in the germline V gene. This CDR3 has 14 amino acids. V lost 3 bases, J lost 7 bases, and 16 bases lay in between. Full variable domain (remainder filled in from reference TRBV2 and TRBJ2-7): EPEVTQTPSHQVTQMGQEVILRCVPISNHLYFYWYRQILGQKVEFLVSFYNNEISEKSEIFDDQFSVERPDGSNFTLKIRSTKLEDSAMYFCASSEDASPGEQYFGPGTRLTVT.

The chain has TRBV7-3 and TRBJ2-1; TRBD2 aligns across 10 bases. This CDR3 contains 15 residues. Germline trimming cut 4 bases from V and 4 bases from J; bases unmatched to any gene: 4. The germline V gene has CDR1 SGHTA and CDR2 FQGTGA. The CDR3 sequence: CASSSSGGPYNEQFF. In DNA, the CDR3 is TGTGCCAGCAGCTCTAGCGGGGGCCCGTACAATGAGCAGTTCTTC.

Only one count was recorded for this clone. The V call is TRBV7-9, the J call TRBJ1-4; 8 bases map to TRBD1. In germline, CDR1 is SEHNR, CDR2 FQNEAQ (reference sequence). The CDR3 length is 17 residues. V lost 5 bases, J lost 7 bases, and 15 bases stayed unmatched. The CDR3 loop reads CASSPRLDRVNGEKLFF. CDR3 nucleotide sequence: TGTGCCAGCAGCCCGCGCTTGGACAGGGTGAACGGTGAAAAACTGTTTTTT.